This TCR beta chain was identified during a study of CD8+ T cells in alopecia areata. Following RNA extraction, reverse transcription yielded cDNA that acted as the sequencing template. Measured with immunoSEQ multiplex PCR; TCRdb has only the in-frame clones, and not every one. Among roughly 180,000 clones listed, approximately 50% were seen once. Comments on this clone: Its specificity is not known.

V lost 0 bases and J lost 5, with 5 bases in between. This CDR3 region has 12 residues. The germline V gene encodes CDR1 SGDLS and CDR2 YYNGEE. Study-level findings and limits: Many expanded lesional clones remained in scalp and blood on tofacitinib.

Regarding treatment: oral pan-JAK inhibitor, 5-10 mg twice daily. The gene calls are TRBV9 and TRBJ2-5; D gene unclear. Source: CD8+ T cells sorted from blood, taken around week 53, from a patient treated with tofacitinib. This sequence was found in a human donor with alopecia areata. The DNA for the CDR3 is TGTGCCAGCAGCGTAGACGGGGAGACCCAGTACTTC. Translating gives CASSVDGETQYF.